This is a list of T cell receptor beta chains from one sample in a study of beta chain features in type 1 diabetes. Some clones are missing from TCRdb's copy, which holds only in-frame ones; the method was immunoSEQ multiplex PCR. Of almost 350,000 clones listed, 9.3% are singletons. Sequencing was done on a sample of central memory CD4+ T cells from blood. These receptors all come from a young man with type 1 diabetes. The CDR3 runs from the conserved cysteine through the conserved F or W. The D gene is left open where the match is weak. The listing skips clone size in some rows; elsewhere it reads once, few, many or a size class.

j_call v_call clone_size d_call cdr3_nt cdr3_aa
TRBJ2-7 TRBV6-5 NA TRBD1 TGTGCCAGCAGTGCTCAGGGGGCGGACATCTACGAGCAGTACTTC CASSAQGADIYEQYF
TRBJ1-5 TRBV11-2 NA NA TGTGCCAGCAGCTTAGAGGGAGGCGGCGGCAATCAGCCCCAGCATTTT CASSLEGGGGNQPQHF
TRBJ2-7 TRBV28 few TRBD1 TGTGCCAGCAGCGCCATTCGACAGGGGGAGAAGCAGTACTTC CASSAIRQGEKQYF
TRBJ2-3 TRBV7-4 many NA TGTGCCAGCAGCTTTATAAGAACAGATACGCAGTATTTT CASSFIRTDTQYF
TRBJ2-7 TRBV5-6 many TRBD1 TGTGCCAGCAGCTTGGGACAGGGGAGGTACGAGCAGTACTTC CASSLGQGRYEQYF
TRBJ2-7 TRBV5-1 NA NA TGCGCCAGCAGCTTGCAAGGGGATACTACCTACGAGCAGTACTTC CASSLQGDTTYEQYF
TRBJ1-3 TRBV2 many NA TGTGCCAGCAGTGAAGCCACCATATATTTT CASSEATIYF
TRBJ2-1 TRBV27 many NA TGTGCCAGCACCCCGGGCGACTACAATGAGCAGTTCTTC CASTPGDYNEQFF
TRBJ2-7 TRBV10-2 many NA TGCGCCAGCAGCCCAACTAACCGGCCCTACGAGCAGTACTTC CASSPTNRPYEQYF
TRBJ2-3 TRBV4-3 few NA TGCGCCAGCAGCCACCAGCCGATGGATACGCAGTATTTT CASSHQPMDTQYF
TRBJ2-7 TRBV5-1 few NA TGCGCCAGCAGCGCGGGTCTGGGAGAGCAGTACTTC CASSAGLGEQYF
TRBJ1-3 TRBV7-2 few NA TGTGCCAGCAGCCCAGGAAACTCTGGAAACACCATATATTTT CASSPGNSGNTIYF
TRBJ1-1 TRBV6-5 few NA TGTGCCAGCAGTTACAGGGGAAGTTACACTGAAGCTTTCTTT CASSYRGSYTEAFF
TRBJ2-1 TRBV18 few NA TGTGCCAGCTCTCAGATCGAGAACAATGAGCAGTTCTTC CASSQIENNEQFF
TRBJ1-1 TRBV29-1 few NA TGCAGCGTTGCCTCCCTGGGAACATGGGGGCCTGAAGCTTTCTTT CSVASLGTWGPEAFF
TRBJ1-4 TRBV28 few NA TGTGCCAGCAGCCACGAAGATGGCTTGGAACTGTTTTTT CASSHEDGLELFF
TRBJ2-3 TRBV27 NA TRBD1 TGTGCCAGCAGTCAACAGGGGTCAGATACGCAGTATTTT CASSQQGSDTQYF
TRBJ1-4 TRBV28 NA NA TGTGCCAGCAGTTCGAATGAAAAACTGTTTTTT CASSSNEKLFF
TRBJ1-6 TRBV4-3 few NA TGCGCCAGCAGCCAAGGTGAGGGGCGAGGGTCACCCCTCCACTTT CASSQGEGRGSPLHF
TRBJ2-3 TRBV7-9 few TRBD2 TGTGCCAGCAGCCCGAAGACTAGCGGGGGCGCAGATACGCAGTATTTT CASSPKTSGGADTQYF
TRBJ2-3 TRBV10-3 few NA TGTGCCATCAGGCCGGGACTTATCACAGATACGCAGTATTTT CAIRPGLITDTQYF
TRBJ2-1 TRBV29-1 NA TRBD2 TGCAGCGTTTCTAGCGGGGGGAACTACAATGAGCAGTTCTTC CSVSSGGNYNEQFF
TRBJ1-3 TRBV7-2 few NA TGTGCCAGCAGCCCTCCGTCTGGAAACACCATATATTTT CASSPPSGNTIYF
TRBJ1-1 TRBV4-3 NA NA TGCGCCAGCAGCCCCGGGGGGGCTTTCTTT CASSPGGAFF
TRBJ2-7 TRBV6-6 many NA TGTGCCAGCAGTTACGATCCCATCGGGGCAACTGGTGAGCAGTACTTC CASSYDPIGATGEQYF
TRBJ1-2 TRBV9 few NA TGTGCCAGCAGCGTAGACGGAAGATATGGCTACACCTTC CASSVDGRYGYTF